The rows below give T cell receptor beta chains drawn from one sample of a study of cytomegalovirus exposure and HLA in healthy donors. Produced via immunoSEQ multiplex PCR; TCRdb's table is partial and in-frame only. The repertoire holds roughly 97,000 clones, with around 82% as singletons. The sequencing sample was made of PBMCs. The source is a woman in her thirties or forties in good health and CMV-seronegative. Both conserved end residues are part of each CDR3. The order of the fields is clone size, V gene, J gene, D gene, CDR3 protein, CDR3 DNA. The D gene is left open where the match is weak. Clone size is not always given. Where it is, it says once, few, many or a class for expanded clones.

abundance: .; v_gene: TRBV6-4; j_gene: TRBJ2-7; d_gene: TRBD1; CDR3aa: CASRGPRGIPYEQYF; CDR3nt: TGTGCCAGCAGGGGACCCAGGGGGATTCCCTACGAGCAGTACTTC
abundance: few; v_gene: TRBV5-1; j_gene: TRBJ2-7; d_gene: TRBD2; CDR3aa: CASSLAAGGPLSYEQYF; CDR3nt: TGCGCCAGCAGCTTGGCAGCGGGAGGCCCCTTGTCCTACGAGCAGTACTTC
abundance: .; v_gene: TRBV28; j_gene: TRBJ2-7; d_gene: TRBD1; CDR3aa: CASSRNRGYEQYF; CDR3nt: TGTGCCAGCAGTCGGAACAGGGGCTACGAGCAGTACTTC
abundance: .; v_gene: TRBV15; j_gene: TRBJ1-2; d_gene: .; CDR3aa: CATSTARWAYYGYTF; CDR3nt: TGTGCCACCAGCACTGCTCGGTGGGCCTACTATGGCTACACCTTC
abundance: .; v_gene: TRBV5-1; j_gene: TRBJ1-2; d_gene: .; CDR3aa: CASSPGTGQANYGYTF; CDR3nt: TGCGCCAGCAGCCCGGGTACCGGACAAGCTAACTATGGCTACACCTTC
abundance: .; v_gene: TRBV10-3; j_gene: TRBJ2-7; d_gene: TRBD2; CDR3aa: CAISEGGLIAGGPREQYF; CDR3nt: TGTGCCATCAGTGAGGGGGGGTTAATAGCGGGAGGGCCGCGAGAGCAGTACTTC
abundance: .; v_gene: TRBV13; j_gene: TRBJ2-2; d_gene: .; CDR3aa: CASSLFTGNGGELFF; CDR3nt: TGTGCCAGCAGCTTATTCACAGGGAATGGCGGGGAGCTGTTTTTT
abundance: .; v_gene: TRBV27; j_gene: TRBJ2-1; d_gene: TRBD2; CDR3aa: CASSLLAGGPGNEQFF; CDR3nt: TGTGCCAGCAGTTTATTAGCGGGAGGGCCGGGGAATGAGCAGTTCTTC
abundance: once; v_gene: TRBV25-1; j_gene: TRBJ2-7; d_gene: .; CDR3aa: CASSEGKGQIYEQYF; CDR3nt: TGTGCCAGCAGTGAAGGAAAGGGGCAGATATACGAGCAGTACTTC
abundance: .; v_gene: TRBV15; j_gene: TRBJ1-2; d_gene: .; CDR3aa: CATSSAQGLGPTDYGYTF; CDR3nt: TGTGCCACCAGCAGCGCGCAGGGGTTGGGCCCCACTGACTATGGCTACACCTTC
abundance: .; v_gene: TRBV2; j_gene: TRBJ1-5; d_gene: .; CDR3aa: CASRQGASNQPQHF; CDR3nt: TGTGCCAGCAGACAGGGTGCGAGCAATCAGCCCCAGCATTTT
abundance: .; v_gene: TRBV28; j_gene: TRBJ2-7; d_gene: TRBD1; CDR3aa: CASSLVVFGTGGYEQYF; CDR3nt: TGTGCCAGCAGTTTAGTTGTATTTGGGACAGGGGGATACGAGCAGTACTTC
abundance: .; v_gene: TRBV15; j_gene: TRBJ2-7; d_gene: TRBD2; CDR3aa: CATSRDWGGSSPSGRTKQYF; CDR3nt: TGTGCCACCAGCAGGGATTGGGGGGGATCTTCTCCTAGCGGGAGAACAAAGCAGTACTTC
abundance: .; v_gene: TRBV6-6; j_gene: TRBJ2-7; d_gene: .; CDR3aa: CASAGTGDEQYF; CDR3nt: TGTGCCAGCGCGGGTACGGGCGACGAGCAGTACTTC
abundance: .; v_gene: TRBV28; j_gene: TRBJ1-6; d_gene: .; CDR3aa: CASSLSGIFSNSPLHF; CDR3nt: TGTGCCAGCAGTTTGTCCGGGATTTTTTCTAATTCACCCCTCCACTTT
abundance: once; v_gene: TRBV11-3; j_gene: TRBJ2-3; d_gene: .; CDR3aa: CASSPGGSRRDTQYF; CDR3nt: TGTGCCAGCAGCCCCGGCGGGTCGAGGAGAGATACGCAGTATTTT
abundance: .; v_gene: TRBV29-1; j_gene: TRBJ2-1; d_gene: .; CDR3aa: CSVEGLAGNEQFF; CDR3nt: TGCAGCGTTGAAGGGCTAGCCGGCAATGAGCAGTTCTTC
abundance: .; v_gene: TRBV28; j_gene: TRBJ1-5; d_gene: TRBD1; CDR3aa: CASSLPDRGYNQPQHF; CDR3nt: TGTGCCAGCAGTTTACCAGACAGGGGTTACAATCAGCCCCAGCATTTT
abundance: .; v_gene: TRBV7-9; j_gene: TRBJ2-4; d_gene: TRBD1; CDR3aa: CASTIGQGGQGIQYF; CDR3nt: TGTGCCAGCACCATCGGACAGGGGGGGCAAGGCATTCAGTACTTC
abundance: once; v_gene: TRBV5-5; j_gene: TRBJ2-5; d_gene: .; CDR3aa: CASSTSGEQYF; CDR3nt: TGTGCCAGCAGCACTTCCGGGGAGCAGTACTTC
abundance: .; v_gene: TRBV18; j_gene: TRBJ1-1; d_gene: TRBD1; CDR3aa: CASSPPGTVTEAFF; CDR3nt: TGTGCCAGCTCACCACCGGGGACAGTCACTGAAGCTTTCTTT
abundance: .; v_gene: TRBV7-9; j_gene: TRBJ2-5; d_gene: TRBD2; CDR3aa: CASSLVGLAGKETQYF; CDR3nt: TGTGCCAGCAGCTTAGTAGGACTAGCGGGGAAAGAGACCCAGTACTTC
abundance: .; v_gene: TRBV4-3; j_gene: TRBJ2-2; d_gene: .; CDR3aa: CASSLQGKPGELFF; CDR3nt: TGCGCCAGCAGCCTGCAGGGGAAGCCCGGGGAGCTGTTTTTT
abundance: .; v_gene: TRBV4-2; j_gene: TRBJ2-3; d_gene: TRBD2; CDR3aa: CASSQRLRTSGSTDTQYF; CDR3nt: TGTGCCAGCAGCCAACGCTTAAGGACTAGCGGTAGCACAGATACGCAGTATTTT
abundance: .; v_gene: TRBV19; j_gene: TRBJ2-2; d_gene: .; CDR3aa: CASSMNSRRNTGELFF; CDR3nt: TGTGCCAGTAGTATGAATTCGCGGAGGAACACCGGGGAGCTGTTTTTT
abundance: once; v_gene: TRBV5-1; j_gene: TRBJ2-6; d_gene: .; CDR3aa: CASSLEAAGANVLTF; CDR3nt: TGCGCCAGCAGCTTGGAGGCGGCTGGGGCCAACGTCCTGACTTTC
abundance: .; v_gene: TRBV9; j_gene: TRBJ2-1; d_gene: TRBD2; CDR3aa: CASSGRAGDDEQFF; CDR3nt: TGTGCCAGCAGCGGCCGAGCGGGAGACGATGAGCAGTTCTTC
abundance: .; v_gene: TRBV18; j_gene: TRBJ2-3; d_gene: .; CDR3aa: CASSLQGRDTQYF; CDR3nt: TGTGCCAGCTCGTTACAGGGAAGAGATACGCAGTATTTT
abundance: .; v_gene: TRBV19; j_gene: TRBJ2-1; d_gene: .; CDR3aa: CASGWRGNEQFF; CDR3nt: TGTGCCAGCGGATGGCGGGGAAATGAGCAGTTCTTC
abundance: .; v_gene: TRBV27; j_gene: TRBJ2-1; d_gene: TRBD2; CDR3aa: CASRGTSGYNEQFF; CDR3nt: TGTGCCAGCAGGGGGACTAGCGGGTACAATGAGCAGTTCTTC
abundance: .; v_gene: TRBV5-1; j_gene: TRBJ1-2; d_gene: .; CDR3aa: CASSPPVEGRYGYTF; CDR3nt: TGCGCCAGCAGCCCCCCCGTAGAGGGTCGCTATGGCTACACCTTC
abundance: once; v_gene: TRBV13; j_gene: TRBJ1-1; d_gene: .; CDR3aa: CASSLGLNTEAFF; CDR3nt: TGTGCCAGCAGCTTAGGGTTAAACACTGAAGCTTTCTTT
abundance: .; v_gene: TRBV28; j_gene: TRBJ1-6; d_gene: TRBD1; CDR3aa: CASSLSWDRNSPLHF; CDR3nt: TGTGCCAGCAGTTTATCGTGGGACAGGAATTCACCCCTCCACTTT
abundance: once; v_gene: TRBV4-3; j_gene: TRBJ2-1; d_gene: .; CDR3aa: CASSQAVGTLSYNEQFF; CDR3nt: TGCGCCAGCAGCCAAGCGGTAGGGACTCTCTCCTACAATGAGCAGTTCTTC
abundance: .; v_gene: TRBV9; j_gene: TRBJ2-1; d_gene: .; CDR3aa: CASSVASRAGVGYNEQFF; CDR3nt: TGTGCCAGCAGCGTAGCCAGCCGCGCGGGTGTGGGTTACAATGAGCAGTTCTTC
abundance: few; v_gene: TRBV12-5; j_gene: TRBJ2-3; d_gene: TRBD2; CDR3aa: CASGLTLTSGFSDTQYF; CDR3nt: TGTGCTAGTGGTTTAACCCTGACTAGCGGGTTCTCAGATACGCAGTATTTT
abundance: .; v_gene: TRBV7-2; j_gene: TRBJ1-2; d_gene: TRBD1; CDR3aa: CASSPPGQGGYGYTF; CDR3nt: TGTGCCAGCAGCCCCCCGGGACAGGGAGGCTATGGCTACACCTTC
abundance: once; v_gene: TRBV7-6; j_gene: TRBJ2-7; d_gene: .; CDR3aa: CASSPDLGAHEQYF; CDR3nt: TGTGCCAGCAGCCCAGACCTTGGGGCCCACGAGCAGTACTTC
abundance: .; v_gene: TRBV11-3; j_gene: TRBJ2-2; d_gene: TRBD2; CDR3aa: CASSLAGGNTGELFF; CDR3nt: TGTGCCAGCAGCTTAGCGGGAGGGAACACCGGGGAGCTGTTTTTT
abundance: few; v_gene: TRBV6-5; j_gene: TRBJ2-4; d_gene: .; CDR3aa: CASSSPGPWNIQYF; CDR3nt: TGTGCCAGCAGTTCCCCTGGGCCATGGAACATTCAGTACTTC
abundance: .; v_gene: TRBV13; j_gene: TRBJ1-2; d_gene: TRBD1; CDR3aa: CASSLEQGQVDGYTF; CDR3nt: TGTGCCAGCAGCCTCGAACAAGGACAGGTTGATGGCTACACCTTC
abundance: .; v_gene: TRBV7-8; j_gene: TRBJ2-7; d_gene: .; CDR3aa: CASSNLEDYEQYF; CDR3nt: TGTGCCAGCAGCAATCTCGAGGACTACGAGCAGTACTTC
abundance: .; v_gene: TRBV5-4; j_gene: TRBJ2-3; d_gene: TRBD1; CDR3aa: CASSLIRTGGADTQYF; CDR3nt: TGTGCCAGCAGCTTGATCCGGACAGGGGGGGCAGATACGCAGTATTTT
abundance: once; v_gene: TRBV9; j_gene: TRBJ2-5; d_gene: .; CDR3aa: CASSAQGGFETQYF; CDR3nt: TGTGCCAGCAGCGCCCAGGGGGGCTTCGAGACCCAGTACTTC
abundance: .; v_gene: TRBV5-8; j_gene: TRBJ2-2; d_gene: TRBD1; CDR3aa: CASSLDAKGANTGELFF; CDR3nt: TGTGCCAGCAGCCTGGACGCGAAGGGGGCAAACACCGGGGAGCTGTTTTTT
abundance: few; v_gene: TRBV6-1; j_gene: TRBJ2-3; d_gene: .; CDR3aa: CASSGASWDTQYF; CDR3nt: TGTGCCAGCAGTGGGGCCTCTTGGGATACGCAGTATTTT
abundance: .; v_gene: TRBV18; j_gene: TRBJ2-2; d_gene: TRBD2; CDR3aa: CASSPLAGGPRTGELFF; CDR3nt: TGTGCCAGCTCACCACTAGCGGGAGGTCCCCGCACCGGGGAGCTGTTTTTT
abundance: few; v_gene: TRBV27; j_gene: TRBJ2-3; d_gene: TRBD2; CDR3aa: CASSLVLAGGSDTQYF; CDR3nt: TGTGCCAGCAGTTTAGTCCTAGCGGGAGGATCAGATACGCAGTATTTT
abundance: .; v_gene: TRBV5-1; j_gene: TRBJ2-7; d_gene: TRBD2; CDR3aa: CASSPTSGRIYEQYF; CDR3nt: TGCGCCAGCAGCCCGACTAGCGGGAGGATCTACGAGCAGTACTTC
abundance: .; v_gene: TRBV4-3; j_gene: TRBJ2-2; d_gene: .; CDR3aa: CASSQVGVNTGELFF; CDR3nt: TGCGCCAGCAGCCAGGTCGGAGTTAACACCGGGGAGCTGTTTTTT